This TCR beta chain originates from a study of T cell responses to AZD1222 COVID-19 vaccine. There are 13 residues in the CDR3. Germline lookup yields CDR1 GTSNPN and CDR2 SVGIG (reference sequence). V was clipped by 2 bases and J by 2 bases, with 7 bases between them. In the case of this clone: Its target is not known.

Clones were read by immunoSEQ multiplex PCR, and TCRdb kept only the in-frame ones, dropping some. This sample has approximately 190,000 clones, with 85% to 95% found just once. Points from the study as a whole: Seropositive AZD1222 recipients at baseline numbered only five or six.

The receptor was derived from an adult in good health. V and J are TRBV30 and TRBJ1-5; D is uncertain. Sequenced material: peripheral blood, taken on day 0 of AZD1222 vaccination. CDR3 loop: CAWSSRGNQPQHF. CDR3 nucleotide sequence: TGTGCCTGGAGTTCACGCGGCAATCAGCCCCAGCATTTT.